This T cell receptor (beta chain) was documented in a study of Ad26.COV2.S vaccination and SARS-CoV-2 variants (dated by TCRdb to the early 2020s). Notes on the research overall: Donors in the vaccine arm were drawn from COV1001, a phase I-IIa trial of Ad26.COV2.S in healthy adults that was multicentre, randomized, double-blind and placebo-controlled. Trial participants were randomized into five groups of five: low-dose or high-dose Ad26.COV2.S given once or twice, or placebo on both occasions. A total of roughly 30 samples were included in the TCR-sequenced set, comprising some 20 Ad26.COV2.S vaccine recipients, 5 placebo recipients and 8 SARS-CoV-2 convalescent individuals. Throughout the experiments and outcome assessment, investigators stayed blinded to trial group allocation. The specificity and breadth of SARS-CoV-2-reactive T cell receptors after Ad26.COV2.S vaccination were assessed by TCRbeta repertoire sequencing. Dosing of Ad26.COV2.S was intramuscular, at either 5x10^10 or 1x10^11 viral particles, delivered as one shot or as two shots spaced 56 days apart. Paper-wide results and their limitations: Higher spike-specific TCR breadth was observed in Ad26.COV2.S recipients than in placebo recipients (P = 0.0014). Vaccine and placebo recipients had comparable non-spike TCR breadth, which fits with the vaccine containing only spike. Comparing responses between vaccine doses or regimens was not something the study was powered to do. According to the authors, total T cell responses may have been underestimated by the TCR breadth and depth analyses. After vaccination, substantial breadth of spike-specific CD8+ and CD4+ T cell responses was reported.

Of note for this clone: This receptor's antigen is unknown. Base qualities were left out, and no much larger clone turns up one base away.

TCRbeta CDR3 regions were sequenced with the immunoSEQ Assay. After extraction, genomic DNA underwent amplification by bias-controlled multiplex PCR, followed by high-throughput sequencing. The published analysis was carried out like this. To quantify the absolute abundance of every unique TCRbeta CDR3 region, sequences were collapsed and filtered. Usable DNA was measured by amplifying reference genes present in all nucleated cells, and TCRbeta template counts were normalized to that usable DNA to estimate T cell fraction. Repertoire TCRs were annotated as SARS-CoV-2-specific by exact matching of V gene, CDR3 amino acid sequence and J gene to a known reactive TCR set. The reference SARS-CoV-2 TCR set came from MIRA and was filtered for enrichment in COVID-19-positive ImmuneCODE repertoires, removing public or cross-reactive TCRs. Using the MIRA antigens, annotated TCRs were further analysed by specific ORF or by position within an ORF. Depth was the summed frequency of annotated unique rearrangements, while breadth was defined as annotated unique rearrangements over total unique productive rearrangements. Group comparisons of TCR breadth used two-sided Wilcoxon rank-sum tests. TCRdb retrieved this table from immuneACCESS and kept in-frame rearrangements only. Not all clones are present; in checked studies, unresolved V genes account for under half, and no reason is known for the remainder. Clone size and the V and J calls come from that table; the DNA yielded D and trimming. The sample data list some 350,000 clones, and about 90% of these were observed just once. About 5% of the sample goes to the ten largest clones.

The treatment or condition label, as the study defines it: some 20 received Ad26.COV2.S at low or high dose, single or two shots; roughly 5 received placebo; per-sample allocation not given. Repertoires of vaccine and placebo recipients were sequenced from samples taken on day 63 after the first injection. Cohort 1b enrolled fewer than 30 adults aged 18-55 years at a single site in Boston, USA, between 29 July and 7 August 2020. Ad26.COV2.S consisted of a replication-incompetent adenovirus type 26 vector by which a prefusion-stabilized SARS-CoV-2 spike protein from the original Wuhan strain was expressed. This specimen was peripheral blood, taken in a trial of Ad26.COV2.S vaccine versus placebo. This clonotype was obtained from a person between 18 and 65 years old who received the Ad26.COV2.S COVID-19 vaccine or a placebo.

CDR3 reads: CASSPEAVDTQYF. The base sequence is TGCGCCAGCAGCCCCGAGGCTGTAGATACGCAGTATTTT. This chain is built from TRBV4-3 and TRBJ2-3; the D gene remains uncertain. The germline V gene sets CDR1 to LGHNA and CDR2 to YSLEER. Trimming costs V 4 bases and J 5 bases, and their ends lie 10 bases apart. The CDR3, cysteine through phenylalanine, is 13 amino acids long. The only DNA kept is the CDR3, 39 bases in frame from the first base.